These 25 T cell receptor beta chains were sequenced from one sample in a study of blood T cell repertoires in COVID-19. Produced via immunoSEQ multiplex PCR; TCRdb's table is partial and in-frame only. Among roughly 120,000 clones, about 79% were seen once, and the ten largest hold 7% to 9.5%. The sample was peripheral blood. The receptors were gathered from an elderly woman with active or convalescent COVID-19.

The chain combines TRBV5-8 with TRBJ1-2; no firm D call. Per germline, CDR1 SGHTS and CDR2 YDEGEE. V lost 0 bases to trimming and J lost 8 bases, with 11 bases between them. This CDR3 spans 13 amino acids. CDR3 DNA sequence: TGTGCCAGCAGCTTGGCCCGGTGGGCCGGCTACACCTTC. Residues: CASSLARWAGYTF.

J is TRBJ1-2 and V is TRBV6-5; D not certain. The CDR3 is 15 amino acids. V lost 5 bases and J 0 bases, leaving 13 bases between the germline ends. CDR1 is MNHEY and CDR2 is SVGAGI in the germline V gene. CDR3 in DNA: TGTGCCAGCAGTCTAACCTGGACTTCTAACTATGGCTACACCTTC. As protein: CASSLTWTSNYGYTF.

This chain's CDR3 is CSARGAHYEQYF. Written as DNA, the CDR3 is TGCAGCGCCCGGGGGGCGCATTACGAGCAGTACTTC. The chain combines TRBV29-1 with TRBJ2-7; D might be TRBD2 (7 bases). CDR1 is SQVTM, CDR2 ANQGSEA, per germline. The V and J ends lost 7 bases and 4 bases respectively, with 14 bases between them. The CDR3 contains 12 residues.

CDR3 loop: CASSTGLAGGSAGNEQFF. CDR3 in DNA: TGCGCCAGCAGCACGGGACTAGCGGGAGGGTCCGCGGGAAATGAGCAGTTCTTC. The chain links TRBV5-1 to TRBJ2-1; TRBD2 matches at 16 bases. Per the germline V gene, CDR1 is SGHRS and CDR2 is YFSETQ. V shed 4 bases, J shed 7 bases, and the junction held 11 bases outside the gene matches. The CDR3 spans 18 residues. Full variable domain (missing parts from reference TRBV5-1 and TRBJ2-1): KAGVTQTPRYLIKTRGQQVTLSCSPISGHRSVSWYQQTPGQGLQFLFEYFSETQRNKGNFPGRFSGRQFSNSRSEMNVSTLELGDSALYLCASSTGLAGGSAGNEQFFGPGTRLTVL.

CDR3 protein: CASSYTGTGGYEQYF. The CDR3 bases are TGTGCCAGCAGTTATACAGGGACAGGGGGCTACGAGCAGTACTTC. This chain links TRBV27 with TRBJ2-7; 11 nucleotides agree with TRBD1. CDR3 length equals 15 residues. Germline trimming cut 4 bases from V and 3 bases from J; bases unmatched to any gene: 5. Germline-derived CDR1 and CDR2 are MNHEY and SMNVEV (reference sequence).

The J gene is TRBJ1-1, the V gene TRBV5-8; TRBD1 matches at 9 bases. The V gene's germline CDR1 is SGHTS and CDR2 YDEGEE. The CDR3 totals 15 residues. The trim removed 4 bases at V and 5 bases at J, leaving 9 bases unmatched. CDR3 region: CASSHRTGADTEAFF. In DNA form, the CDR3 reads TGTGCCAGCAGCCATCGGACAGGGGCCGATACTGAAGCTTTCTTT.

The chain joins TRBV2 to TRBJ2-5; 8 bases are shared with TRBD1. The CDR3 has 12 residues. Germline CDR1 is SNHLY and CDR2 is FYNNEI. With V trimmed by 5 bases and J by 4 bases, 0 bases remained unmatched. As DNA, the CDR3 is TGTGCCAGCAGTACAGGGGGAGAGACCCAGTACTTC. Encoded protein: CASSTGGETQYF.

The chain combines TRBV28 with TRBJ1-2; tentative D call: TRBD1 (6 bases). Trimming took off 1 base at V and 4 bases at J, with 7 bases between the two ends. The length of the CDR3 is 13 residues. Germline-derived CDR1 and CDR2 are MDHEN and SYDVKM. The CDR3 loop reads CASSLSGVYGYTF. CDR3 coding DNA: TGTGCCAGCAGTTTATCAGGGGTCTATGGCTACACCTTC.

The V and J genes are TRBV28 and TRBJ1-2, with 7 bases that match TRBD1. V shed 6 bases, J shed 4 bases, and the junction held 11 bases outside the gene matches. This CDR3 contains 15 residues. Germline CDR1 is MDHEN and CDR2 is SYDVKM. This CDR3 is CASSPRDRVSYGYTF. The CDR3 DNA sequence: TGTGCCAGCAGCCCGCGGGACAGAGTTTCCTATGGCTACACCTTC.

CDR3 in DNA: TGTGCCAACCCTCGACAGGCCCGAAACTACGAGCAGTACTTC. Protein product: CANPRQARNYEQYF. The chain recombines TRBV6-5 with TRBJ2-7, with a weak D call TRBD1 (6 bases). Germline V gives CDR1 MNHEY, CDR2 SVGAGI. Trimming left V 10 bases short and J 3 bases short, with 19 bases between. There are 14 residues in the CDR3.

The V call is TRBV12-1, the J call TRBJ2-1; the DNA was not used to check the table's D call, TRBD2. TRBV12-1 is flagged as a pseudogene. There are 14 residues in the CDR3. The CDR3 coding sequence is TGTGCCAGCCCCAACGGGAGTAGTTACAATGAGCAGTTCTTC. Translation gives CASPNGSSYNEQFF.

The genes are TRBV18 and TRBJ2-1; 8 bases fit TRBD2. The V gene's germline CDR1 is KGHSH and CDR2 LQKENI. V trimming: 3 bases; J trimming: 9 bases; junction bases outside the gene matches: 13. This CDR3 comprises 16 residues. CDR3 region: CASSPMVAGGQAEQFF. The CDR3 nucleotides are TGTGCCAGCTCACCTATGGTTGCGGGAGGTCAGGCTGAGCAGTTCTTC.

This clone was counted between two and nine times. The rearrangement links TRBV4-2 to TRBJ2-2, with 13 positions matching TRBD2. The CDR3 extends over 16 amino acids. CDR1 and CDR2 from the germline V gene are LGHNA and YNFKEQ. The V and J ends lost 4 bases and 7 bases, in that order; junction bases with no gene match: 6. CDR3 DNA: TGTGCCAGCAGCCTCGGACTAGCGGGAGTACTCGGGGAGCTGTTTTTT. This encodes CASSLGLAGVLGELFF.

CDR3 in DNA: TGTGCCAGCACCTCTGTGGCTAGCGCAGAGACCCAGTACTTC. Its protein product is CASTSVASAETQYF. The chain joins TRBV5-6 to TRBJ2-5; tentative D call: TRBD2 (6 bases). Germline V gene sequence: CDR1 SGHDT, CDR2 YYEEEE. This CDR3 is built from 14 residues. Trimming took 6 bases from V and 4 from J, leaving 16 bases between them.

The rearrangement uses TRBV3-1 (or the pseudogene TRBV3-2) and TRBJ2-2, with D unresolved. The CDR3 totals 12 residues. Germline V gene sequence: CDR1 LGHDT, CDR2 YNNKEL (reference sequence). Between the trimmed V and J ends, which lost 4 bases and 6 bases, there was a span of 6 bases. As DNA, the CDR3 is TGTGCCAGCAGCCGTGGGCCCGGGGAGCTGTTTTTT. Translating gives CASSRGPGELFF.

This clone was seen more than once but under ten times. The junction departs from germline at one end; a sequencing error may be responsible. The chain links TRBV7-7 to TRBJ1-1; D remains ambiguous. Looked up from germline, CDR1 is SSHAT and CDR2 is FNYEAQ (reference sequence). This CDR3 region has 13 residues. CDR3 region: CASSPSMNTEAFF. The CDR3 DNA follows: TGTGCTAGCAGCCCATCTATGAACACTGAAGCTTTCTTT.

The chain recombines TRBV5-1 with TRBJ2-3, with 11 nucleotides matching TRBD2. The J segment lost 2 bases and the V segment lost 4 bases, leaving 9 bases of the junction unmatched. Germline lookup yields CDR1 SGHRS and CDR2 YFSETQ. The CDR3 consists of 17 residues. The DNA for the CDR3 is TGCGCCAGCAGCGCAACAACTAGCGGGAGCCCCACAGATACGCAGTATTTT. As protein: CASSATTSGSPTDTQYF.

The chain recombines TRBV6-5 with TRBJ1-1, with D tentatively TRBD1 (5 bases). The CDR3 consists of 14 residues. Germline CDR1 reads MNHEY; CDR2 reads SVGAGI. Trimming removed 2 bases at V and 2 bases at J, with 9 bases between. The CDR3 coding sequence is TGTGCCAGCAGTTACGGGGCACCAAACACTGAAGCTTTCTTT. The encoded protein is CASSYGAPNTEAFF.

The chain has TRBV27 and TRBJ2-5; 9 positions match TRBD1. The ends lost 5 bases at V and 0 bases at J; junction bases unmatched: 7. Germline CDR1 is MNHEY and CDR2 is SMNVEV (reference sequence). CDR3 length equals 16 residues. The CDR3 loop is CASSLGTGRYQETQYF. CDR3 sequence (DNA): TGTGCCAGCAGTCTCGGGACAGGGAGGTACCAAGAGACCCAGTACTTC.

The chain has TRBV19 and TRBJ1-1; D gene unclear. The germline V gene has CDR1 LNHDA and CDR2 SQIVND (reference sequence). The CDR3 is made up of 13 amino acids. Deletions cut 5 bases from V and 3 bases from J, with 10 bases between. For the CDR3, the DNA is TGTGCCAGTAGTGACATGGAGGACACTGAAGCTTTCTTT. It encodes CASSDMEDTEAFF.

This clone showed up just a few times. The CDR3 nucleotides are TGTGCCAGTAGTGTCCGGGACAGGGACGGCTACACCTTC. Translating it yields CASSVRDRDGYTF. The V call is TRBV19, the J call TRBJ1-2; 9 bases line up with TRBD1. The germline gives CDR1 LNHDA, CDR2 SQIVND (reference sequence). The CDR3 has 13 amino acids. J lost 8 bases, V lost 5 bases, and 6 bases had no gene match.

This clone appeared a single time. The chain joins TRBV5-6 to TRBJ1-5; D remains unclear. V was cut by 0 bases and J by 11 bases, with 9 bases left in between. Looked up from germline, CDR1 is SGHDT and CDR2 is YYEEEE. The CDR3 has 12 residues. The CDR3: CASSLGESAQHF. The CDR3 nucleotides are TGTGCCAGCAGCTTGGGGGAGTCGGCCCAGCATTTT. The full variable domain, completed using reference TRBV5-6 and TRBJ1-5, is DAGVTQSPTHLIKTRGQQVTLRCSPKSGHDTVSWYQQALGQGPQFIFQYYEEEERQRGNFPDRFSGHQFPNYSSELNVNALLLGDSALYLCASSLGESAQHFGDGTRLSIL.

This chain links TRBV4-1 with TRBJ1-2; D might be TRBD1 (6 bases). CDR1 and CDR2 from the germline V gene are MGHRA and YSYEKL. The CDR3 is 14 residues long. Trimming pared 1 base from V and 0 bases from J, leaving 6 bases between. CDR3 nucleotides: TGCGCCAGCAGCCAAGCAGGGGCTAACTATGGCTACACCTTC. Translated: CASSQAGANYGYTF.

The chain combines TRBV6-5 with TRBJ1-1, with D uncertain. CDR1 is MNHEY, CDR2 SVGAGI, per germline. The CDR3 runs 11 residues. The germline V and J ends were trimmed by 6 bases and 3 bases, with 5 bases remaining between them. CDR3 loop: CASRQYTEAFF. Written as DNA, the CDR3 is TGTGCCAGCAGACAATACACTGAAGCTTTCTTT.

V gene TRBV30 combines with J gene TRBJ1-6; weak D call: TRBD1 (6 bases). The germline CDR1 and CDR2 sequences are GTSNPN and SVGIG (reference sequence). Trimming shortened V by 2 bases and J by 6 bases, and 20 bases separated the two germline ends. The CDR3 runs to 17 residues. In DNA form, the CDR3 reads TGTGCCTGGAGTCCCACGGTGGCAGGGGTGGGTAATTCACCCCTCCACTTT. It specifies CAWSPTVAGVGNSPLHF. The entire variable domain, with the rest obtained from reference TRBV30 and TRBJ1-6, is as follows: SQTIHQWPATLVQPVGSPLSLECTVEGTSNPNLYWYRQAAGRGLQLLFYSVGIGQISSEVPQNLSASRPQDRQFILSSKKLLLSDSGFYLCAWSPTVAGVGNSPLHFGNGTRLTVT.